This T cell receptor (beta chain) comes out of a study of siplizumab effects on memory and regulatory T cells. Assaying covered 75,000 to 100,000 TCR templates per sample. Method: immunoSEQ multiplex PCR; TCRdb's copy keeps in-frame clones and lacks some. Here the sample spans 90,000 to 130,000 clones, roughly 92% being singletons. A remark on this clone: No antigen is known for it.

V shed 1 base and J 7 bases; nucleotides not matched to a gene: 22. CDR1 is MNHEY, CDR2 SMNVEV, per germline (reference sequence). The CDR3 spans 22 residues. Study results and limitations: Alloreactive CD4+ clones that could be mapped were on average about 69% Treg-derived with siplizumab, against about 25% in controls. Alloreactive sequences from unstimulated CD4+ memory cells fell significantly with siplizumab. The study found naive T cells seemingly more diverse than memory cells and seemingly major alloresponse contributors.

The chain combines TRBV27 with TRBJ2-1, with 13 positions matching TRBD2. The specimen sequenced was CD4+ T cells sorted from blood. This clonotype was sampled from a human donor in good health. CDR3 protein: CASSLLNTPGTSGTLWGNEQFF. Written as DNA, the CDR3 is TGTGCCAGCAGTTTATTAAACACACCCGGGACTAGCGGGACCCTCTGGGGAAATGAGCAGTTCTTC.